The T cell receptor (beta chain) described here comes from a study of identifying expanded T cells in peripheral blood. Findings of the study overall: Approximately 2-week clone count variance significantly increased as total template count grew. Differentially abundant clones: about 1.3 between replicates, about 15 at roughly 15 days, approximately 18 at four.

The table came from immunoSEQ multiplex PCR; TCRdb's copy has only in-frame clones and leaves some out. The top ten hold approximately 3% of the sample, which has 100,000 to 150,000 clones, around four fifths seen once. Concerning this clone: What it binds is unknown.

Germline V gene data show CDR1 as PRHDT and CDR2 as FYEKMQ (reference sequence). V was trimmed by 3 bases and J by 5 bases, leaving 13 bases between them. CDR3 length: 14 amino acids. The specimen was blood. This chain links TRBV13 with TRBJ1-1, with D possibly matching TRBD1 (6 bases). The sequence was collected from a person aged 18 to 75 in good health. Here the CDR3 DNA reads TGTGCCAGCAGCTTGAGGGGGGGCGCGACTGAAGCTTTCTTT. Translating gives CASSLRGGATEAFF.